The entry that follows covers one TCR beta chain sequence. The target antigen is unknown. This sample was taken from a study of OX40 agonist ivuxolimab in advanced cancers. Looking at the study overall: The patients' treatment was ivuxolimab, an agonistic anti-OX40 (CD134) antibody. Dose-escalation patients suffered from hepatocellular carcinoma, melanoma, renal cell or head and neck cancer.

The protocol was immunoSEQ multiplex PCR, while the TCRdb copy is restricted to in-frame clones and leaves out a portion. The repertoire holds tens of thousands of clones, with 65% to 90% as singletons. Patients were ineligible given autoimmune disease history or systemic immunosuppression. Whole-study results and caveats: The investigators did not determine what antigen specificity the expanded peripheral T cells had.

The receptor comes from an adult with an advanced solid tumor such as melanoma, head and neck, liver or kidney cancer. The sample here was CD4+ or CD8+ T cells sorted from blood, taken in a trial of the OX40 agonist ivuxolimab.

CDR3 region: CASSLIGLADNEQFF. The CDR3 coding sequence is TGCGCCAGCAGCCTTATCGGACTAGCGGACAATGAGCAGTTCTTC. This chain connects TRBV4-1 to TRBJ2-1, with 10 bases that match TRBD2. Germline CDR1 MGHRA, CDR2 YSYEKL. V dropped 4 bases and J dropped 5; count of bases not matched to a gene: 5. The CDR3 is 15 amino acids.